One sample yielded the 3 T cell receptor beta chains listed below, sequenced in a study of cytomegalovirus exposure and HLA in healthy donors. PCR involved 60 Vbeta and 13 Jbeta primers. Libraries were prepared by immunoSEQ multiplex PCR; TCRdb keeps only in-frame clonotypes and omits some of them. The profile shows about 200,000 clones, about an eighth of them singletons. The sample taken for sequencing was PBMCs. The receptor set was obtained from a man aged 50 to 60 in good health and CMV-seropositive.

This CDR3 is CASSLPRTGNIQYF. CDR3 sequence (DNA): TGTGCCAGCAGCCTTCCCCGTACGGGAAACATTCAGTACTTC. The gene calls are TRBV5-8 and TRBJ2-4; no definite D call. The CDR3 is 14 amino acids. The germline V gene has CDR1 SGHTS and CDR2 YDEGEE. V shed 4 bases and J shed 6 bases, with 14 bases lying between them.

The table lists this clone with a few counts. The V call is TRBV7-2, the J call TRBJ1-2, with TRBD1 matching 7 bases. CDR1 is SGHTA and CDR2 is FQGNSA in the germline V gene. V lost 5 bases and J lost 5; bases outside the gene matches: 8. CDR3 length: 14 amino acids. As DNA, the CDR3 is TGTGCCAGCAGCCCGGGACAGAGACTATATGGCTACACCTTC. It codes for CASSPGQRLYGYTF. Together with reference TRBV7-2 and TRBJ1-2, the CDR3 gives the full variable domain: GAGVSQSPSNKVTEKGKDVELRCDPISGHTALYWYRQSLGQGLEFLIYFQGNSAPDKSGLPSDRFSAERTGGSVSTLTIQRTQQEDSAVYLCASSPGQRLYGYTFGSGTRLTVV.

This clone came up a few times. The rearrangement joins TRBV19 to TRBJ1-6, with D tentatively TRBD1 (5 bases). Deletions cut 5 bases from V and 4 bases from J, with 9 bases between. The germline V gene encodes CDR1 LNHDA and CDR2 SQIVND (reference sequence). The CDR3 spans 14 residues. The CDR3 region is CASSARGYNSPLHF. Here the CDR3 DNA reads TGTGCCAGTAGTGCACGGGGGTATAATTCACCCCTCCACTTT.